This T cell receptor beta chain is from a study of monozygotic twins with inflammatory bowel disease. Findings of the study overall: Among the T cells, different subtypes could not be distinguished.

With respect to this clonotype: The antigen remains unidentified.

Via template switching, UMIs carrying a 6-nucleotide sample barcode were introduced. TCRdb reworked the 5' RACE reads into one entry per CDR3 protein, no DNA. The listing records approximately 160,000 distinct CDR3 sequences. From germline, CDR1 is SGHTA and CDR2 FQGNSA. This CDR3 region has 15 residues. The rearrangement joins TRBV7-2 to TRBJ2-1; the D call of TRBD1 rests on TCRdb alone, since no DNA is present to check it. The sequence was obtained from a human donor with ulcerative colitis or Crohn's disease, or a healthy co-twin of an affected twin (not recorded which). Sample: blood. CDR3 loop: CASSPRRYTYNEQFF.